This TCR beta chain originates from a study of blood T cell repertoires in COVID-19. Across the study: The cDNA or gDNA used as material had been derived from T cells, B-cell-depleted T cells, or PBMCs.

Original processing methods: Estimated nucleated cell counts came from reference gene primer amplification. Generated by immunoSEQ multiplex PCR, the TCRdb table keeps only in-frame clones and is missing some. For V, J and clone size, that table is used; D and trimming come from the DNA. Of 300,000 or so clones listed, around 89% are singletons. The source material was peripheral blood. The sequence was obtained from a woman aged 40 to 55 with acute or convalescent COVID-19.

Here the CDR3 DNA reads TGTGCCAGCAGCCTACAGGCTTATAGCAATCAGCCCCAGCATTTT. It codes for CASSLQAYSNQPQHF. The V call is TRBV5-8, the J call TRBJ1-5, with TRBD1 as a possible D gene (5 bases). Looked up from germline, CDR1 is SGHTS and CDR2 is YDEGEE. CDR3 length: 15 residues. V shed 4 bases and J shed 0 bases, with 11 bases lying between them. The full variable domain, completed using reference TRBV5-8 and TRBJ1-5, is EAGVTQSPTHLIKTRGQQATLRCSPISGHTSVYWYQQALGLGLQFLLWYDEGEERNRGNFPPRFSGRQFPNYSSELNVNALELEDSALYLCASSLQAYSNQPQHFGDGTRLSIL.